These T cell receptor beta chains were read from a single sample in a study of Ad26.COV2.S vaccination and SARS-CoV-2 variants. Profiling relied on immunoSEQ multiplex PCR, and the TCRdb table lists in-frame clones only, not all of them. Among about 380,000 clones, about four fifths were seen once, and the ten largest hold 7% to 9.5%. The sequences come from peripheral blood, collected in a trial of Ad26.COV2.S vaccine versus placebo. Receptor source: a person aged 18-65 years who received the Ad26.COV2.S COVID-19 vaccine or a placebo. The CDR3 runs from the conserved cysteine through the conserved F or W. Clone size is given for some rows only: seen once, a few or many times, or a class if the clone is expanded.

CDR3 protein: CASSYGDRAYGYTF; V gene: TRBV13; clone size: NA
CDR3 protein: CASGQLRDGEYLANVLTF; V gene: TRBV12-5; clone size: NA
CDR3 protein: CASSAGRASTDTQYF; V gene: TRBV5-1; clone size: NA
CDR3 protein: CASSWENTEAFF; V gene: TRBV2; clone size: few
CDR3 protein: CASSPGGGTGYNSPLHF; V gene: TRBV5-5; clone size: NA
CDR3 protein: CASRGDRAPQHF; V gene: TRBV2; clone size: few
CDR3 protein: CASSSPGTDYEPLHF; V gene: TRBV28; clone size: NA
CDR3 protein: CSVAVHGLVHEKLFF; V gene: TRBV29-1; clone size: NA
CDR3 protein: CASSDSSRNQPQHF; V gene: TRBV7-9; clone size: NA
CDR3 protein: CASSFSGPNTEAFF; V gene: TRBV6-5; clone size: NA
CDR3 protein: CASSLIPTNTGELFF; V gene: TRBV7-3; clone size: once
CDR3 protein: CASSPDRDEQYF; V gene: TRBV5-1; clone size: NA
CDR3 protein: CASSFDRTYEQYF; V gene: TRBV11-2; clone size: few
CDR3 protein: CASTAGPNTGELFF; V gene: TRBV4-1; clone size: NA
CDR3 protein: CASRLGVMRQETQYF; V gene: TRBV12-2; clone size: NA
CDR3 protein: CAISEGGKSSYEQYF; V gene: TRBV10-3; clone size: NA
CDR3 protein: CARSWPRSARVNTGELFF; V gene: TRBV7-5; clone size: NA
CDR3 protein: CASSPSYGYTF; V gene: TRBV6-6; clone size: once
CDR3 protein: CASRPGTGGTGELFF; V gene: TRBV7-6; clone size: once
CDR3 protein: CASSVAGAYNEQFF; V gene: TRBV9; clone size: NA